This TCR beta chain derives from a study of OX40 agonist ivuxolimab in advanced cancers. In the study overall: Patients with hepatocellular carcinoma, melanoma, renal cell or head and neck cancer made up the dose-escalation patients. The study, taken as a whole, reports: Low levels of normalized T-cell clonal expansion also appeared in some nonresponders.

Samples were taken at baseline and on day 1 of cycles 4 and 7. Here immunoSEQ multiplex PCR was the method, and the copy in TCRdb shows in-frame clones only, minus some. Among under 100,000 clones listed, roughly 85% were seen once. The CDR3 has 14 amino acids. Germline CDR1 reads KGHSH; CDR2 reads LQKENI. Trimming took 7 bases from V and 4 from J, leaving 14 bases between them. This clone was seen just once. What it recognizes is unknown. The TCR comes from an adult with an advanced solid tumor such as melanoma, head and neck, liver or kidney cancer. The chain uses TRBV18 and TRBJ1-3; D remains ambiguous. The sample in question was CD4+ or CD8+ T cells sorted from blood, obtained in a trial of the OX40 agonist ivuxolimab. CDR3 in amino acids: CASFSPAEGNTIYF. The DNA of the CDR3 is TGTGCCAGCTTCTCCCCCGCAGAAGGAAACACCATATATTTT.